This TCR beta chain is drawn from a study of control samples from healthy donors and cancer patients. Clones were read by immunoSEQ multiplex PCR, and TCRdb kept only the in-frame ones, dropping some. The sample holds about 140,000 clones, roughly 90% seen once. The CDR3 contains 16 residues. CDR1 is SNHLY, CDR2 FYNNEI, per germline. J gave up 3 bases and V 6 bases, and 10 bases lay outside the gene matches. The sequence was collected from a man between 25 and 39 years old in good health. The rearrangement joins TRBV2 to TRBJ1-1, with 10 positions matching TRBD1. The source material was blood. As DNA, the CDR3 is TGTGCCAGCAGCTCACAGACGACAGGGGGCGACACTGAAGCTTTCTTT. Amino acid sequence: CASSSQTTGGDTEAFF.